This T cell receptor beta chain is drawn from a study of T cells after yellow fever vaccination. General study findings and limits: Most clones from primary vaccination resurfaced after the booster (approximately 95% CD4, over 75% CD8).

This clonotype was counted a few times. Its antigen remains unknown. Germline V gene sequence: CDR1 SEHNR, CDR2 FQNEAQ (reference sequence). The CDR3 totals 15 residues. V was clipped by 2 bases and J by 8 bases; unmatched bases: 7. TCRdb recomputed calls from the 5' RACE reads with MiXCR, one row per CDR3 protein. The table records 450,000 to 650,000 distinct CDR3 sequences, roughly 13% of them present only once. The chain combines TRBV7-9 with TRBJ1-4; 8 bases are a match to TRBD1. The source is a man aged 25-45 years who received the YFV17D yellow fever vaccine. This specimen was PBMCs, taken on the day of the yellow fever booster vaccination. The CDR3 is CASSLLGTGLEKLFF. The CDR3, as DNA: TGTGCCAGCAGCTTACTTGGGACAGGATTGGAAAAACTGTTTTTT.